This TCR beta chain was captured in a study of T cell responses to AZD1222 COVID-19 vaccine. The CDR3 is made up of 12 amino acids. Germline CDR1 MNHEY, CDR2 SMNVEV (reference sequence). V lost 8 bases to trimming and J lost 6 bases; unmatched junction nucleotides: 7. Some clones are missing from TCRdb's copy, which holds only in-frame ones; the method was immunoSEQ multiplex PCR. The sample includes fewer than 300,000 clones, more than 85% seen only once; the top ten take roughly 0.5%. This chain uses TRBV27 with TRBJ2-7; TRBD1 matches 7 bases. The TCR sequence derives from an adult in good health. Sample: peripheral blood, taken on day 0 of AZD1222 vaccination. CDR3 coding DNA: TGTGCCAGCTCCATCAAGGGGGCCGAGCAGTACTTC. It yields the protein CASSIKGAEQYF.